A single sample is the source of the 11 T cell receptor beta chains below, sequenced in a study of blood T cell repertoires in COVID-19. The data were produced by immunoSEQ multiplex PCR, yet TCRdb's version contains in-frame clones alone and is incomplete. The repertoire consists of under 250,000 clones, with 70% to 90% occurring once and the leading ten covering 3% to 3.5%. The sequenced sample was peripheral blood. Receptors originate from a man aged 18 to 30 with active or convalescent COVID-19.

CDR3 nucleotides: TGCGCCAGCAGCCAAGATCCAGGGACCTACAATGAGCAGTTCTTC. Translated: CASSQDPGTYNEQFF. This chain connects TRBV4-3 to TRBJ2-1, with D perhaps TRBD1 (5 bases). The germline V and J ends were trimmed by 0 bases and 2 bases, with 8 bases remaining between them. The CDR3 totals 15 residues. Germline CDR1 LGHNA, CDR2 YSLEER.

This chain uses TRBV28 with TRBJ1-2; TRBD1 matches 10 bases. CDR1 and CDR2 from the germline V gene are MDHEN and SYDVKM. The CDR3 consists of 13 residues. V trimming: 5 bases; J trimming: 8 bases; junction bases outside the gene matches: 5. The CDR3, as DNA: TGTGCCAGCAGTGACAGGGGGCTATGGGGCTACACCTTC. Protein product: CASSDRGLWGYTF.

The chain couples TRBV6-6 to TRBJ2-7; D not resolved. Trimming pared 5 bases from V and 7 bases from J, leaving 9 bases between. The CDR3 runs 11 residues. Germline CDR1 reads MNHNY; CDR2 reads SVGAGI (reference sequence). The CDR3 is CASSERVEQYF. The CDR3 DNA reads as TGTGCCAGCAGTGAACGGGTTGAGCAGTACTTC.

This chain uses TRBV6-5 with TRBJ2-7; 7 bases fit TRBD1. V dropped 6 bases and J dropped 3; count of bases not matched to a gene: 8. The CDR3 totals 14 residues. Germline V lookup: CDR1 MNHEY, CDR2 SVGAGI. CDR3 sequence: CASSPPGQLYEQYF. The CDR3 DNA sequence: TGTGCCAGCAGCCCCCCGGGACAGCTCTACGAGCAGTACTTC.

The V and J genes are TRBV5-1 and TRBJ1-2, with 7 bases matching TRBD1. CDR3 length: 15 residues. The V segment lost 2 bases and the J segment 4 bases; nucleotides outside the gene matches: 8. From germline, CDR1 is SGHRS and CDR2 YFSETQ. CDR3: CASSLTGESFYGYTF. Written as DNA, the CDR3 is TGCGCCAGCAGCTTAACAGGGGAGAGTTTCTATGGCTACACCTTC. The full variable domain, in which reference TRBV5-1 and TRBJ1-2 provide the parts outside the CDR3, is KAGVTQTPRYLIKTRGQQVTLSCSPISGHRSVSWYQQTPGQGLQFLFEYFSETQRNKGNFPGRFSGRQFSNSRSEMNVSTLELGDSALYLCASSLTGESFYGYTFGSGTRLTVV.

The chain is built from TRBV6-5 and TRBJ2-7; D uncertain. The CDR3 has 14 residues. V was pared by 0 bases and J by 5 bases, with 11 bases between. Germline loops: CDR1 MNHEY, CDR2 SVGAGI. As DNA, the CDR3 is TGTGCCAGCAGTTACTCTCTGCAGGCCCACGAGCAGTACTTC. It is translated as CASSYSLQAHEQYF.

V usage is TRBV6-5 and J usage is TRBJ2-7, with D maybe TRBD2 (7 bases). Germline V gives CDR1 MNHEY, CDR2 SVGAGI. V lost 11 bases and J 0 bases, leaving 14 bases between the germline ends. There are 13 residues in the CDR3. The CDR3 nucleotides read TGTGCCTACGTGCGGGGGCACTCCTACGAGCAGTACTTC. Encoded protein: CAYVRGHSYEQYF.

This chain links TRBV15 with TRBJ1-1; D gene unclear. Germline values: CDR1 LNHNV, CDR2 YYDKDF (reference sequence). Trimming shortened V by 0 bases and J by 1 base, and 6 bases separated the two germline ends. The CDR3 sequence is 14 residues long. The CDR3 here is CATSRDFRNTEAFF. CDR3 bases: TGTGCCACCAGCAGAGATTTTAGGAACACTGAAGCTTTCTTT.

The gene calls are TRBV7-8 and TRBJ1-5; tentative D call: TRBD1 (6 bases). Between the trimmed V and J ends, which lost 0 bases and 8 bases, there was a span of 11 bases. The CDR3 sequence is 14 residues long. Germline lookup yields CDR1 SGHVS and CDR2 FQNEAQ. CDR3 in DNA: TGTGCCAGCAGCTTAGCGGGGGGGCGAGAGCCCCAGCATTTT. Translated: CASSLAGGREPQHF.

The chain joins TRBV12-3 or TRBV12-4 to TRBJ2-7; no firm D call. The CDR3 has 12 residues. Trimming left V 3 bases short and J 4 bases short, with 7 bases between. The CDR3 DNA follows: TGTGCCAGCAGTTTGCTGGCATACGAGCAGTACTTC. As protein: CASSLLAYEQYF.

The genes are TRBV28 and TRBJ1-2; no clear D gene. The V end lost 7 bases, the J end lost 0 bases, and 12 bases lay between the germline ends. The CDR3 length is 14 residues. Germline V gene sequence: CDR1 MDHEN, CDR2 SYDVKM. Written as DNA, the CDR3 is TGTGCCAGCACCCCATCCGGGACTAACTATGGCTACACCTTC. Translation: CASTPSGTNYGYTF.